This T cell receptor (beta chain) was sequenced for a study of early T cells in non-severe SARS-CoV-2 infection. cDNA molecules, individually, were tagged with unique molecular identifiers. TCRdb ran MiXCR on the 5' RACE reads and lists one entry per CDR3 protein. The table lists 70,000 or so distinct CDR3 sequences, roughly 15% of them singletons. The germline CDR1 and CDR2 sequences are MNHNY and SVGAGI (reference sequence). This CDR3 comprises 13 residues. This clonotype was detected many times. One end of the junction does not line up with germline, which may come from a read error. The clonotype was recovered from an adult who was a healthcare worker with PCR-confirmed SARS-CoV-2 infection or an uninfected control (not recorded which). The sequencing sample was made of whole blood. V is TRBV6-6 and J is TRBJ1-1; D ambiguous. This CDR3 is CASTQPGNTEVFF. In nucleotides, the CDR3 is TGTGCCAGCACTCAGCCGGGGAACACTGAAGTTTTCTTT.